This TCR beta chain was recovered during a study of T cells in Graves' hyperthyroidism and ophthalmopathy. RNA transcripts served as the template for amplifying TCR beta CDR3 regions. In the first-round RT-PCR of the TCR CDR3, the HTBI primer set was used. TCRdb itself ran the multiplex PCR reads through MiXCR, one entry per CDR3 protein. This table has under 350,000 distinct CDR3 sequences, around a sixth appearing once. The junction had 13 bases not matched to a gene; V was cut back by 5 bases and J by 0 bases. The CDR3 totals 17 residues. This clonotype showed up many times. The J gene is TRBJ2-7, the V gene TRBV12-3 or TRBV12-4; TRBD2 matches at 7 bases. This TCR was recovered from a woman in her forties or fifties with Graves' hyperthyroidism. The material sequenced was blood. Here the CDR3 DNA reads TGTGCCAGCAGTACTCCGGGGGGAGGCGGGGTCTCCTACGAGCAGTACTTC. Amino acid sequence: CASSTPGGGGVSYEQYF.